The rows below give T cell receptor beta chains drawn from one sample of a study of T cell responses to AZD1222 COVID-19 vaccine. TCRdb's copy holds only in-frame clones and misses some; the assay was immunoSEQ multiplex PCR. The sample lists some 120,000 clones, roughly 84% occurring once. The sample in question was peripheral blood, obtained on day 0 of AZD1222 vaccination. Receptor source: an adult in good health. Both conserved end residues are part of each CDR3. Each record gives: CDR3 length, V gene, D gene, clone size, J gene, CDR3 protein, CDR3 DNA. D genes are given only for firm matches. Clone size appears in some rows only: once, few, many, or a class for an expanded clone.

16	TRBV5-4	TRBD1	-	TRBJ1-6	CASSTGVSSYNSPLHF	TGTGCCAGCAGCACAGGGGTAAGCTCCTATAATTCACCCCTCCACTTT
12	TRBV4-1	-	-	TRBJ2-7	CASSQNSYEQYF	TGCGCCAGCAGCCAAAATTCCTACGAGCAGTACTTC
15	TRBV7-9	TRBD1	-	TRBJ1-2	CASSSGDSLIYGYTF	TGTGCCAGCAGCTCCGGGGACAGCCTCATTTATGGCTACACCTTC
14	TRBV7-2	TRBD1	-	TRBJ1-2	CASSSRTGIYGYTF	TGTGCCAGCAGCTCCCGGACAGGGATCTATGGCTACACCTTC
14	TRBV5-6	-	-	TRBJ1-2	CASRPSGENYGYTF	TGTGCCAGCCGACCCTCGGGGGAGAACTATGGCTACACCTTC
16	TRBV9	-	-	TRBJ1-1	CASSVGPTGMNTEAFF	TGTGCCAGCAGCGTAGGCCCCACGGGAATGAACACTGAAGCTTTCTTT
16	TRBV18	-	-	TRBJ2-3	CASSPPTSAGTDTQYF	TGTGCCAGCTCACCACCAACTTCGGCCGGCACAGATACGCAGTATTTT
12	TRBV2	-	-	TRBJ2-2	CARTLGTGELFF	TGTGCCAGAACACTAGGGACCGGGGAGCTGTTTTTT
18	TRBV4-1	TRBD2	few	TRBJ2-5	CASSQALSSGRARETQYF	TGCGCCAGCAGCCAAGCCCTGTCTAGCGGGAGGGCCCGAGAGACCCAGTACTTC
10	TRBV20-1	-	-	TRBJ1-1	CSAMRTEAFF	TGCAGTGCTATGCGAACTGAAGCTTTCTTT
16	TRBV15	-	-	TRBJ2-2	CATSRVGDSNTGELFF	TGTGCCACCAGCAGAGTGGGGGACTCTAACACCGGGGAGCTGTTTTTT
18	TRBV4-2	TRBD1	-	TRBJ2-3	CASSQEGWTGGSTDTQYF	TGTGCCAGCAGCCAAGAAGGTTGGACAGGGGGAAGCACAGATACGCAGTATTTT
16	TRBV6-5	TRBD1	-	TRBJ1-2	CASSYSTEGAMRGYTF	TGTGCCAGCAGTTACTCGACGGAGGGGGCGATGAGGGGCTACACCTTC
16	TRBV18	TRBD1	-	TRBJ1-3	CASSPKFTGDGNTIYF	TGTGCCAGCTCACCGAAATTCACAGGGGACGGAAACACCATATATTTT
14	TRBV11-3	-	-	TRBJ2-7	CASSLRDGIYEQYF	TGTGCCAGCAGCTTAAGGGACGGAATCTACGAGCAGTACTTC
16	TRBV12-5	TRBD1	once	TRBJ1-1	CASGATFQGAGTEAFF	TGTGCTAGTGGTGCCACCTTTCAGGGGGCAGGGACTGAAGCTTTCTTT
17	TRBV5-5	TRBD1	-	TRBJ1-1	CASSLEWEGQGWTEAFF	TGTGCCAGCAGCTTGGAGTGGGAGGGACAGGGGTGGACTGAAGCTTTCTTT
13	TRBV5-1	-	-	TRBJ1-1	CASSSGVGTEAFF	TGCGCCAGCAGCTCAGGGGTGGGCACTGAAGCTTTCTTT
14	TRBV5-1	-	-	TRBJ1-4	CASSFWGPNEKLFF	TGCGCCAGCAGCTTCTGGGGGCCGAATGAAAAACTGTTTTTT
13	TRBV7-3	TRBD1	-	TRBJ1-2	CASSFGTGDRYTF	TGTGCCAGCAGCTTCGGGACAGGGGATCGCTACACCTTC
16	TRBV19	TRBD2	-	TRBJ2-7	CASSPTSGGLSYEQYF	TGTGCCAGTAGCCCGACTAGCGGGGGGCTCTCCTACGAGCAGTACTTC
15	TRBV5-1	TRBD1	once	TRBJ1-6	CASSGDRAANSPLHF	TGCGCCAGCAGCGGAGACAGGGCGGCTAATTCACCCCTCCACTTT
17	TRBV7-2	TRBD1	-	TRBJ1-5	CASSLGRGKGTDQPQHF	TGTGCCAGCAGCTTAGGCAGGGGGAAAGGAACGGATCAGCCCCAGCATTTT
16	TRBV15	TRBD2	-	TRBJ2-3	CATSRGSSGGTDTQYF	TGTGCCACCAGCAGAGGGAGTAGCGGGGGCACAGATACGCAGTATTTT
12	TRBV5-1	-	-	TRBJ1-6	CASSFKDSPLHF	TGCGCCAGCAGCTTCAAGGATTCACCCCTCCACTTT
13	TRBV30	-	-	TRBJ1-5	CAWSDRGGQPQHF	TGTGCCTGGAGTGATAGGGGAGGACAGCCCCAGCATTTT
14	TRBV29-1	-	-	TRBJ1-2	CSSTEPGRSYGYTF	TGCAGCTCGACGGAACCGGGCAGGAGCTATGGCTACACCTTC
15	TRBV4-2	-	-	TRBJ2-1	CASSQDRTSPNEQFF	TGTGCCAGCAGCCAAGATCGCACTAGCCCCAATGAGCAGTTCTTC
13	TRBV5-1	-	-	TRBJ2-7	CASSLNGDYEQYF	TGCGCCAGCAGCTTGAACGGGGACTACGAGCAGTACTTC
15	TRBV6-5	TRBD2	-	TRBJ2-5	CASSRLAGAQETQYF	TGTGCCAGCAGTCGACTAGCGGGGGCCCAAGAGACCCAGTACTTC
13	TRBV19	-	-	TRBJ1-5	CASEGLGNQPQHF	TGTGCCAGCGAGGGGTTGGGCAATCAGCCCCAGCATTTT
16	TRBV5-1	-	-	TRBJ2-7	CASSFPEGALSYEQYF	TGCGCCAGCAGCTTCCCTGAAGGAGCACTCTCCTACGAGCAGTACTTC
18	TRBV2	-	-	TRBJ1-4	CASSEGRGRTSTNEKLFF	TGTGCCAGCAGTGAAGGGAGGGGACGTACATCAACTAATGAAAAACTGTTTTTT
13	TRBV5-1	-	-	TRBJ1-2	CASSLAENYGYTF	TGCGCCAGCAGCTTGGCCGAGAACTATGGCTACACCTTC
12	TRBV5-6	-	-	TRBJ2-7	CASSQGTYEQYF	TGTGCCAGCAGCCAGGGGACCTACGAGCAGTACTTC
14	TRBV6-6	-	-	TRBJ1-2	CASSYHGPGGGYTF	TGTGCCAGCAGTTACCACGGCCCCGGAGGCGGCTACACCTTC
14	TRBV27	TRBD1	-	TRBJ2-7	CASKPTGGAGEQYF	TGTGCCAGCAAACCAACAGGGGGCGCGGGGGAGCAGTACTTC
15	TRBV6-4	-	-	TRBJ2-3	CASSAIGTPTDTQYF	TGTGCCAGCAGTGCCATTGGAACCCCCACAGATACGCAGTATTTT
15	TRBV4-2	TRBD1	-	TRBJ1-4	CASSQFGQANEKLFF	TGTGCCAGCAGCCAATTTGGACAGGCTAATGAAAAACTGTTTTTT
12	TRBV7-3	-	-	TRBJ2-3	CASSPNGDTQYF	TGTGCCAGCAGCCCAAACGGAGATACGCAGTATTTT